These T cell receptor beta chains were read from a single sample in a study of blood T cells in healthy people across ages. TCRdb reanalysed the 5' RACE reads using MiXCR and keeps one entry per CDR3 protein. The sample has about 1.7 million distinct CDR3 sequences, 28% seen once; the top ten hold 7% to 9%. Sequenced input: blood. These receptors came from a woman between 25 and 40 years old in good health. Each CDR3 is given with its conserved first and last residue. A D gene is named only where the DNA matches it firmly. Clone size appears in some rows only: once, few, many, or a class for an expanded clone.

clone_size: -
d_call: -
j_call: TRBJ2-5
cdr3_length: 13
v_call: TRBV7-9
cdr3_nt: TGTGCCAGCAGCTTAAGCCCCGAAGAGACCCAGTACTTC
cdr3_aa: CASSLSPEETQYF

clone_size: -
d_call: TRBD1
j_call: TRBJ1-1
cdr3_length: 14
v_call: TRBV12-5
cdr3_nt: TGTGCTAGTGGTTTGGGAGACAGGGGGGATGAAGCTTTCTTT
cdr3_aa: CASGLGDRGDEAFF

clone_size: -
d_call: -
j_call: TRBJ1-1
cdr3_length: 12
v_call: TRBV3-1
cdr3_nt: TGTGCCAGCAGCCAGTCTAGCACTGAAGCTTTCTTT
cdr3_aa: CASSQSSTEAFF

clone_size: many
d_call: TRBD2
j_call: TRBJ2-5
cdr3_length: 15
v_call: TRBV7-3
cdr3_nt: TGTGCCAGCAGCCGTAGCGGGGGGGCAACAGAGACCCAGTACTTC
cdr3_aa: CASSRSGGATETQYF

clone_size: many
d_call: -
j_call: TRBJ2-7
cdr3_length: 14
v_call: TRBV6-1
cdr3_nt: TGTGCCAGCAGTCCGACAGGTTTACCCTACGAGCAGTACTTC
cdr3_aa: CASSPTGLPYEQYF

clone_size: -
d_call: TRBD2
j_call: TRBJ2-1
cdr3_length: 16
v_call: TRBV2
cdr3_nt: TGTGCCAGCAGTGGCGGGACTAGCGGGGGGGCCTATGAGCAGTTCTTC
cdr3_aa: CASSGGTSGGAYEQFF

clone_size: -
d_call: -
j_call: TRBJ2-1
cdr3_length: 13
v_call: TRBV7-2
cdr3_nt: TGTGCCAGCAGCTTAGGAGCTTTCGTGGGGCAGTTCTTC
cdr3_aa: CASSLGAFVGQFF

clone_size: few
d_call: -
j_call: TRBJ2-7
cdr3_length: 14
v_call: TRBV6-5
cdr3_nt: TGTGCCAGCAGTTACGGGGGGAATCACTACGAGCAGTACTTC
cdr3_aa: CASSYGGNHYEQYF

clone_size: -
d_call: -
j_call: TRBJ2-1
cdr3_length: 12
v_call: TRBV2
cdr3_nt: TGTGCCAACAGTGCGGACTACAATGAGCAGTTCTTC
cdr3_aa: CANSADYNEQFF

clone_size: few
d_call: -
j_call: TRBJ1-1
cdr3_length: 15
v_call: TRBV6-5
cdr3_nt: TGTGCCAGCAGTTACGAGGCAGGGATAAACACTGAAGCTTTCTTT
cdr3_aa: CASSYEAGINTEAFF

clone_size: -
d_call: TRBD2
j_call: TRBJ2-1
cdr3_length: 16
v_call: TRBV19
cdr3_nt: TGTGCCAGTAGTATAGATCTAGCGGGCACTAACAATGAGCAGTTCTTC
cdr3_aa: CASSIDLAGTNNEQFF

clone_size: once
d_call: -
j_call: TRBJ1-1
cdr3_length: 14
v_call: TRBV5-1
cdr3_nt: TGCGCCAGCGGAGGCCAGCCCTCCGACACTGAAGCTTTCTTT
cdr3_aa: CASGGQPSDTEAFF

clone_size: once
d_call: -
j_call: TRBJ2-6
cdr3_length: 17
v_call: TRBV12-3/TRBV12-4
cdr3_nt: TGTGCCAGCAGTTTTGGCAGGCCCGGCTCTGGGGCCAACGTCCGGACTTTC
cdr3_aa: CASSFGRPGSGANVRTF

clone_size: many
d_call: -
j_call: TRBJ2-5
cdr3_length: 12
v_call: TRBV20-1
cdr3_nt: TGCAGTGCTCCTAAGGTTCCAGAGACCCAGTACTTC
cdr3_aa: CSAPKVPETQYF

clone_size: -
d_call: TRBD2
j_call: TRBJ2-3
cdr3_length: 13
v_call: TRBV29-1
cdr3_nt: TGCAGCGTTCGGGGGGTCAACACAGATACGCAGTATTTT
cdr3_aa: CSVRGVNTDTQYF

clone_size: many
d_call: TRBD2
j_call: TRBJ2-3
cdr3_length: 15
v_call: TRBV20-1
cdr3_nt: TGCAGTGCCGAGGCGGGAGATTTGGGGACAGATACGCAGTATTTT
cdr3_aa: CSAEAGDLGTDTQYF

clone_size: -
d_call: -
j_call: TRBJ2-7
cdr3_length: 15
v_call: TRBV27
cdr3_nt: TGTGCCAGCAGTCGTAGGTCGCAGGGGTCCTACGAGCAGTACTTC
cdr3_aa: CASSRRSQGSYEQYF

clone_size: many
d_call: -
j_call: TRBJ2-7
cdr3_length: 14
v_call: TRBV28
cdr3_nt: TGTGCCAGCAGTCGCGCAGGGGACCCCTACGAGCAGTACTTC
cdr3_aa: CASSRAGDPYEQYF

clone_size: -
d_call: -
j_call: TRBJ2-1
cdr3_length: 13
v_call: TRBV10-3
cdr3_nt: TGTGCCATCAGTGAGTCGGATAACAATGAGCAGTTCTTC
cdr3_aa: CAISESDNNEQFF

clone_size: -
d_call: TRBD2
j_call: TRBJ2-1
cdr3_length: 17
v_call: TRBV27
cdr3_nt: TGTGCCAGCAGTTTCTGGACTAGCGGGGGGGTCTACAATGAGCAGTTCTTC
cdr3_aa: CASSFWTSGGVYNEQFF